The 15 T cell receptor beta chains given below trace back to one sample, sequenced in a study of T cell responses to AZD1222 COVID-19 vaccine. The protocol was immunoSEQ multiplex PCR, while the TCRdb copy is restricted to in-frame clones and leaves out a portion. The sample contains approximately 200,000 clones, approximately 93% of which appear only once. The sequencing here drew on peripheral blood, taken 28 days after the second AZD1222 dose. These TCRs come from an adult who received the AZD1222 COVID-19 vaccine.

The chain is built from TRBV30 and TRBJ1-6, with D perhaps matching TRBD1 (6 bases). The germline V and J ends were trimmed by 0 bases and 9 bases, with 18 bases remaining between them. The CDR3 has 16 amino acids. Germline V gene lookup returns CDR1 GTSNPN and CDR2 SVGIG (reference sequence). CDR3 coding DNA: TGTGCCTGGAGTGTATTGACAGGACGGGGCGGTTCACCCCTCCACTTT. Protein sequence: CAWSVLTGRGGSPLHF. Using reference TRBV30 and TRBJ1-6 for the parts outside the CDR3, the full variable domain is SQTIHQWPATLVQPVGSPLSLECTVEGTSNPNLYWYRQAAGRGLQLLFYSVGIGQISSEVPQNLSASRPQDRQFILSSKKLLLSDSGFYLCAWSVLTGRGGSPLHFGNGTRLTVT.

J is TRBJ1-1 and V is TRBV7-2; D not certain. CDR3 length equals 11 residues. Per germline, CDR1 SGHTA and CDR2 FQGNSA. Trimming took 5 bases from V and 7 from J, leaving 8 bases between them. The CDR3 DNA reads TGTGCCAGCAGCCTCAGCCTTGAAGCTTTCTTT. Protein sequence: CASSLSLEAFF. Based on the CDR3 plus reference TRBV7-2 and TRBJ1-1, the full variable domain is GAGVSQSPSNKVTEKGKDVELRCDPISGHTALYWYRQSLGQGLEFLIYFQGNSAPDKSGLPSDRFSAERTGGSVSTLTIQRTQQEDSAVYLCASSLSLEAFFGQGTRLTVV.

V gene TRBV7-2 combines with J gene TRBJ1-4, with 7 bases matching TRBD1. CDR1 and CDR2 (germline): SGHTA, FQGNSA. V lost 1 base, J lost 8 bases, and 10 bases stayed unmatched. CDR3 length: 16 amino acids. CDR3 DNA sequence: TGTGCCAGCAGCTTAGGAAGACAGGGAGTTGGGGAAAAACTGTTTTTT. It translates to CASSLGRQGVGEKLFF. The complete variable domain, with remaining parts taken from reference TRBV7-2 and TRBJ1-4, reads GAGVSQSPSNKVTEKGKDVELRCDPISGHTALYWYRQSLGQGLEFLIYFQGNSAPDKSGLPSDRFSAERTGGSVSTLTIQRTQQEDSAVYLCASSLGRQGVGEKLFFGSGTQLSVL.

The chain carries TRBV5-6 and TRBJ2-1; the D is unclear. Germline V CDR1 and CDR2: SGHDT, YYEEEE. This CDR3 comprises 12 residues. Trimming pared 4 bases from V and 7 bases from J, leaving 9 bases between. The CDR3 reads CASSQDRNEQFF. The CDR3 nucleotides are TGTGCCAGCAGCCAGGACCGTAATGAGCAGTTCTTC.

The chain couples TRBV5-6 to TRBJ1-4; D gene uncertain. Germline assignment: CDR1 SGHDT and CDR2 YYEEEE. Trimming pared 0 bases from V and 4 bases from J, leaving 7 bases between. The CDR3 is 14 amino acids. The CDR3 DNA reads TGTGCCAGCAGCTTGGGGACGGTTAATGAAAAACTGTTTTTT. Its translation: CASSLGTVNEKLFF.

The genes are TRBV19 and TRBJ1-1; 10 positions agree with TRBD1. The CDR3 contains 16 residues. V shed 3 bases, J shed 5 bases, and the junction held 9 bases outside the gene matches. Germline CDR1 LNHDA, CDR2 SQIVND (reference sequence). CDR3 amino acids: CASSILGQGRDTEAFF. CDR3 coding DNA: TGTGCCAGTAGTATCTTGGGACAGGGGAGGGATACTGAAGCTTTCTTT.

The count of this clone is one. The J gene is TRBJ2-2, the V gene TRBV12-3 or TRBV12-4; 7 nucleotides agree with TRBD2. V shed 6 bases and J 5 bases; nucleotides not matched to a gene: 3. CDR3 length: 13 residues. This CDR3 reads CASSSRETGELFF. In nucleotides, the CDR3 is TGTGCCAGCAGCTCGCGGGAGACCGGGGAGCTGTTTTTT.

The chain recombines TRBV7-2 with TRBJ1-6; D may be TRBD1 (5 bases). Trimming shortened V by 1 base and J by 4 bases, and 11 bases separated the two germline ends. This CDR3 contains 16 residues. Germline V lookup: CDR1 SGHTA, CDR2 FQGNSA. Here the CDR3 reads CASSLVVGRYNSPLHF. CDR3 nucleotides: TGTGCCAGCAGCTTAGTGGTGGGACGGTATAATTCACCCCTCCACTTT.

The chain employs TRBV3-1 (or the pseudogene TRBV3-2) and TRBJ1-5; D is unclear. Trimming left V 2 bases short and J 7 bases short, with 6 bases between. The CDR3 runs to 12 residues. Germline V gives CDR1 LGHDT, CDR2 YNNKEL (reference sequence). The DNA for the CDR3 is TGTGCCAGCAGCCAATTGAACCAGCCCCAGCATTTT. Amino acid sequence: CASSQLNQPQHF.

The V and J genes are TRBV19 and TRBJ2-2; D uncertain. V gave up 4 bases and J gave up 5 bases, with 8 bases separating them. CDR3 length: 13 residues. Germline CDR1 LNHDA, CDR2 SQIVND (reference sequence). The CDR3 loop is CASSTLGTGELFF. DNA for the CDR3: TGTGCCAGTAGTACCCTGGGGACCGGGGAGCTGTTTTTT.

The rearrangement joins TRBV5-1 to TRBJ2-2; a possible D gene is TRBD2 (6 bases). Germline V gene data show CDR1 as SGHRS and CDR2 as YFSETQ. This CDR3 has 13 residues. V shed 5 bases and J shed 6 bases, with 11 bases lying between them. CDR3: CASSVAEAGELFF. The CDR3 DNA is TGCGCCAGCAGTGTAGCGGAGGCCGGGGAGCTGTTTTTT. The full variable domain, in which reference TRBV5-1 and TRBJ2-2 provide the parts outside the CDR3, is KAGVTQTPRYLIKTRGQQVTLSCSPISGHRSVSWYQQTPGQGLQFLFEYFSETQRNKGNFPGRFSGRQFSNSRSEMNVSTLELGDSALYLCASSVAEAGELFFGEGSRLTVL.

The rearrangement joins TRBV5-4 to TRBJ2-5; no clear D. Germline V gene data show CDR1 as SGHNT and CDR2 as YYREEE (reference sequence). The V and J ends lost 0 bases and 5 bases respectively, with 8 bases between them. The CDR3 contains 13 residues. The CDR3 bases are TGTGCCAGCAGCTTGGCGTCAGGCGAGACCCAGTACTTC. The encoded protein is CASSLASGETQYF.

The CDR3 DNA reads TGCGCCAGCAGCTTGGGGTCAGCGGTCTCTTCCAGAGAGACCCAGTACTTC. Amino acid sequence: CASSLGSAVSSRETQYF. The chain uses TRBV5-1 and TRBJ2-5, with a tentative D call TRBD2 (5 bases). CDR1 is SGHRS and CDR2 is YFSETQ in the germline V gene. The V end was cut by 0 bases, the J end by 4 bases, with 19 bases between. CDR3 length: 17 residues. Filled out from reference TRBV5-1 and TRBJ2-5, the complete variable domain reads KAGVTQTPRYLIKTRGQQVTLSCSPISGHRSVSWYQQTPGQGLQFLFEYFSETQRNKGNFPGRFSGRQFSNSRSEMNVSTLELGDSALYLCASSLGSAVSSRETQYFGPGTRLLVL.

The chain employs TRBV7-7 and TRBJ2-2; D ambiguous. From germline, CDR1 is SSHAT and CDR2 FNYEAQ (reference sequence). The ends were cut back, 5 bases at V and 4 bases at J, with 14 bases in the middle. The CDR3 sequence is 15 residues long. CDR3 sequence (DNA): TGTGCCAGCAGCCCGGTCTCCGGAAGCACCGGGGAGCTGTTTTTT. It codes for CASSPVSGSTGELFF.

This clone appeared once. The chain couples TRBV6-1 to TRBJ1-1; TRBD1 is a possible D gene (5 bases). The CDR3 has 14 residues. Per the germline V gene, CDR1 is MNHNS and CDR2 is SASEGT. The V gene lost 8 bases and the J gene lost 0 bases, with 13 bases spanning the gap. CDR3 region: CASGPSGVNTEAFF. The CDR3, as DNA: TGTGCCAGCGGGCCCTCGGGGGTGAACACTGAAGCTTTCTTT.